These 13 T cell receptor beta chains originate from one sample sequenced in a study of blood T cell repertoires in COVID-19 (dated by TCRdb to the early 2020s). Library prep was done by the immunoSEQ multiplex PCR assay. The immuneACCESS repertoire file appears here via TCRdb, limited to in-frame rearrangements. These files lack a portion of the clones; in checked studies, under half of the deficit traces to unresolved V genes, and the cause of the others is not known. This sample lists 45,000 to 65,000 clones; 65% to 85% were detected once. The ten largest account for around 25% of the sample. Sequences were obtained from peripheral blood. Source of these receptors: a human donor in a cohort sampled during active COVID-19.

The J gene is TRBJ2-7, the V gene TRBV11-3, with D possibly being TRBD1 (6 bases). The CDR3 totals 13 residues. Germline assignment: CDR1 SGHNT and CDR2 YENEEA. Trimming shortened V by 4 bases and J by 6 bases, and 13 bases separated the two germline ends. The CDR3, as DNA: TGTGCCAGCAGCTCGCCAACAGGGTTCGAGCAGTACTTC. Protein sequence: CASSSPTGFEQYF.

The V and J genes are TRBV3-1 (or the pseudogene TRBV3-2) and TRBJ2-3; TRBD2 aligns across 10 bases. The CDR3 covers 14 residues. Per the germline V gene, CDR1 is LGHDT and CDR2 is YNNKEL (reference sequence). V gave up 7 bases and J gave up 3 bases; unmatched junction bases: 4. In DNA form, the CDR3 reads TGTGCCAGCAAGATTAGCGGGAGGACAGATACGCAGTATTTT. This codes for CASKISGRTDTQYF.

The rearrangement uses TRBV6-2 or TRBV6-3 and TRBJ2-5; TRBD2 agrees at 9 bases. CDR3 size: 15 residues. J lost 6 bases, V lost 5 bases, and 10 bases had no gene match. Germline loops: CDR1 MNHEY, CDR2 SVGEGT. Here the CDR3 DNA reads TGTGCCAGCAGTGCCCCGGGACTAGCAAGCCAGACCCAGTACTTC. Translated: CASSAPGLASQTQYF.

V is TRBV3-1 (or the pseudogene TRBV3-2) and J is TRBJ2-7, with D unclear. Germline loops: CDR1 LGHDT, CDR2 YNNKEL (reference sequence). V dropped 4 bases and J dropped 2 bases, with 15 bases sitting between them. This CDR3 spans 15 amino acids. CDR3 loop: CASSPELTTTYEQYF. CDR3 DNA: TGTGCCAGCAGCCCCGAACTAACTACCACCTACGAGCAGTACTTC.

The rearrangement joins TRBV10-3 to TRBJ2-3, with 9 bases that match TRBD1. V lost 7 bases, J lost 4 bases, and 9 bases stayed unmatched. The CDR3 sequence is 15 residues long. Germline CDR1 reads ENHRY; CDR2 reads SYGVKD. The DNA for the CDR3 is TGTGCCATCAATGAACAGGGGGCGGTGGCAGATACGCAGTATTTT. Its translation: CAINEQGAVADTQYF.

The rearrangement joins TRBV18 to TRBJ1-1, with 8 nucleotides matching TRBD1. Germline CDR1 is KGHSH and CDR2 is LQKENI. There are 14 residues in the CDR3. The ends lost 6 bases at V and 1 base at J; junction bases unmatched: 4. The chain's CDR3 is CASSPGTGNTEAFF. In DNA, the CDR3 is TGTGCCAGCTCTCCCGGGACAGGGAACACTGAAGCTTTCTTT.

This chain connects TRBV7-2 to TRBJ1-2; TRBD1 aligns across 11 bases. V gave up 5 bases and J gave up 3 bases; unmatched junction bases: 5. Per germline, CDR1 SGHTA and CDR2 FQGNSA. The CDR3 has 15 residues. CDR3 bases: TGTGCCAGCAGCCACCGGACAGGGGGCCACTATGGCTACACCTTC. As protein: CASSHRTGGHYGYTF.

The V call is TRBV3-1 (or the pseudogene TRBV3-2), the J call TRBJ1-1, with 11 bases lining up with TRBD1. The trim removed 4 bases at V and 8 bases at J, leaving 6 bases unmatched. Per germline, CDR1 LGHDT and CDR2 YNNKEL (reference sequence). CDR3 length: 14 amino acids. The CDR3: CASSLWDRGKEAFF. CDR3 DNA sequence: TGTGCCAGCAGCCTTTGGGACAGGGGGAAAGAAGCTTTCTTT.

This chain connects TRBV4-2 to TRBJ2-5, with 8 bases fitting TRBD2. CDR3 length equals 16 residues. CDR1 is LGHNA and CDR2 is YNFKEQ in the germline V gene. V was clipped by 4 bases and J by 2 bases; unmatched bases: 9. CDR3: CASSPELADLQETQYF. CDR3 nucleotides: TGTGCCAGCAGCCCCGAACTAGCGGATCTACAAGAGACCCAGTACTTC.

V is TRBV28 and J is TRBJ2-5, with 9 nucleotides matching TRBD2. The length of the CDR3 is 14 residues. Trimming took 4 bases from V and 3 from J; bases not matched to a gene: 3. The germline gives CDR1 MDHEN, CDR2 SYDVKM. DNA for the CDR3: TGTGCCAGCAGTTCCGCGGGGGGGAAAGAGACCCAGTACTTC. Its translation: CASSSAGGKETQYF.

V gene TRBV9 combines with J gene TRBJ2-1; weak D call: TRBD2 (6 bases). Germline CDR1 is SGDLS and CDR2 is YYNGEE. Trimming took 7 bases from V and 6 from J, leaving 23 bases between them. The CDR3 length is 16 residues. The CDR3 protein is CASSPRGLARGNEQFF. DNA of the CDR3: TGTGCCAGCTCCCCCCGGGGGTTAGCGAGAGGCAATGAGCAGTTCTTC.

This sequence joins TRBV2 and TRBJ2-1, with 8 bases that match TRBD2. Losses at the gene ends were 6 bases for V and 6 bases for J; bases not matched to a gene: 10. Germline CDR1 and CDR2: SNHLY and FYNNEI. The CDR3 consists of 15 residues. CDR3 sequence reads: CASRRGGAGGNEQFF. CDR3 coding DNA: TGTGCCAGCAGGAGGGGAGGGGCGGGGGGCAATGAGCAGTTCTTC.

The gene calls are TRBV27 and TRBJ2-5; TRBD1 might be the D (5 bases). Trimming stripped 5 bases from V and 5 bases from J, with 12 bases between. The CDR3 runs to 13 residues. Germline V gene lookup returns CDR1 MNHEY and CDR2 SMNVEV (reference sequence). The CDR3 reads CASSDSFGETQYF. In DNA, the CDR3 is TGTGCCAGCAGTGACAGTTTTGGTGAGACCCAGTACTTC.